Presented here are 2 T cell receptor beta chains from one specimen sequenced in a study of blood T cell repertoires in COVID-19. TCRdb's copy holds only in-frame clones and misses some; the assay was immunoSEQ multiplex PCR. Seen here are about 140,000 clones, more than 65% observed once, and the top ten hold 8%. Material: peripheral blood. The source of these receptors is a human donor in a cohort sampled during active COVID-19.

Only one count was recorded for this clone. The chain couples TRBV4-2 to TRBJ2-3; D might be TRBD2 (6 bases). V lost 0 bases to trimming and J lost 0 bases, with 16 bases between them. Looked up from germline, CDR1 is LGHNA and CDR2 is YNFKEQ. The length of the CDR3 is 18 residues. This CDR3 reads CASSQDNGLADSTDTQYF. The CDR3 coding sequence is TGTGCCAGCAGCCAAGACAACGGGTTAGCGGATAGCACAGATACGCAGTATTTT.

CDR3 loop: CASSQESKYVQGIAGELFF. The CDR3 region has the DNA TGTGCCAGCAGCCAAGAATCCAAATACGTACAGGGAATTGCCGGGGAGCTGTTTTTT. This chain uses TRBV14 with TRBJ2-2, with a possible D match to TRBD1 (6 bases). CDR1 is SGHDN, CDR2 FVKESK, per germline. This CDR3 is 19 amino acids long. The V and J ends lost 0 bases and 6 bases respectively, with 23 bases between them.